This T cell receptor (beta chain) was recovered during a study of blood T cell repertoires in COVID-19. About the study: The analysed material was cDNA or gDNA that came from T cells, B-cell-depleted T cells, or PBMCs.

Sequencing was performed with immunoSEQ multiplex PCR; in TCRdb, only in-frame clones are kept and a portion is missing. The sample contains about 400,000 clones, more than 80% of which appear only once. Germline lookup yields CDR1 LNHDA and CDR2 SQIVND (reference sequence). Unmatched junction bases numbered 5, after V lost 3 bases and J lost 8 bases. CDR3 size: 15 residues. What was sequenced was peripheral blood. The source is a man in his forties or fifties with acute or convalescent COVID-19. The rearrangement links TRBV19 to TRBJ1-6, with TRBD1 identical over 9 bases. The CDR3 region has the DNA TGTGCCAGTAGTATTCCTGGGACAGGGCATTCACCCCTCCACTTT. Translated: CASSIPGTGHSPLHF.